This paragraph reports one TCR beta chain. This clone was seen a single time. Its recognized antigen is unknown. Nothing much larger sits one base from this clone, and base qualities are not available. This specimen belongs to a study of lymphopenia after photon versus proton radiotherapy (dated by TCRdb to between 2018 and 2021). For the wider study: In patients with gastrointestinal tumors who developed high-grade lymphopenia, the study compared the immunological effects of photon radiation therapy with those of proton radiation therapy. The roughly 18 patients in the cohort had gastrointestinal tumors, were treated with either photon or proton therapy, and subsequently developed lymphopenia. The goal of the study was to describe how the two radiation modalities differ in their effects on the immune system. Study-wide findings and limitations: The survival association was examined only in patients who died, and the authors described better survival with proton therapy as a possibility, not as a demonstrated result. Among patients across the cohort who died, overall survival time showed an inverse correlation with a larger post-nadir drop in TCR diversity. Once the lymphocyte count had reached its nadir, the repertoires of photon-treated patients showed oligoclonal expansion, particularly of CD8+ Temra cells, and this expansion drove the decline in diversity. During treatment, patients who received photon therapy lost naive T cells and TCR diversity and gained effector/memory populations, whereas patients who received proton therapy remained relatively stable.

The method behind the library was the immunoSEQ multiplex PCR assay. Deep sequencing of rearranged TCR beta loci, alongside multiparametric flow cytometry, was used to profile T cell repertoires. In TCRdb, the immuneACCESS table is reduced to in-frame sequences with V and J assigned. These tables do not hold every clone; where another copy was compared, an unresolved V gene accounts for under half, and the others remain unexplained. The sample yields 70,000 or so clones; around 92% were counted once. The ten top clones hold about 2.2% of the sample. Taken from the germline V gene, the CDR1 and CDR2 loops are WSHSY and SAAADI. From cysteine to phenylalanine, the CDR3 is 14 amino acids long. Solely the CDR3 DNA is kept, with 42 bases framed from the first base. V gives up 0 bases and J gives up 2 bases, and the segment between their germline ends measures 4 bases.

The receptor's source is a woman aged 40 to 50 with cholangiocarcinoma. The sequencing used peripheral blood, collected from a patient treated with photon-based radiotherapy. This chain is built from TRBV10-2 and TRBJ2-2; the D gene identity is not certain. This receptor has the CDR3 CASSESGNTGELFF. In nucleotides, the sequence is TGCGCCAGCAGTGAGTCAGGAAACACCGGGGAGCTGTTTTTT.